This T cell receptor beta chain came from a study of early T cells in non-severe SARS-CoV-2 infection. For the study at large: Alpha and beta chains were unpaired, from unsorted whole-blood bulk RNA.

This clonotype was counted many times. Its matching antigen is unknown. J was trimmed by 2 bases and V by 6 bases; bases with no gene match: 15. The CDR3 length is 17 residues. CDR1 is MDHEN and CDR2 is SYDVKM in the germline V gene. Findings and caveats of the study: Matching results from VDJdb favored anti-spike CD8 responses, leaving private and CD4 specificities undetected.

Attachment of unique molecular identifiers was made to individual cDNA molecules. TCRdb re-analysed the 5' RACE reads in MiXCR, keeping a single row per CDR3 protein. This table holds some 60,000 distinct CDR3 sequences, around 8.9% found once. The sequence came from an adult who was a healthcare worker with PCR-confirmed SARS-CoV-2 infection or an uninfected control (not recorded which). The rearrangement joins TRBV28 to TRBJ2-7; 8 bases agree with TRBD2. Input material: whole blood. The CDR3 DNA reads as TGTGCCAGCAGCCTCCCGGGGGGGGCGCGGACTACCTACGAGCAGTACTTC. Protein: CASSLPGGARTTYEQYF.